These T cell receptor beta chains were read from a single sample in a study of CD8 T cell repertoires and HIV-1 epitope variants. No cognate antigen is known for these TCRs. Here immunoSEQ multiplex PCR was the method, and the copy in TCRdb shows in-frame clones only, minus some. This sample has 4,500 to 5,000 clones, with roughly 67% found just once. Input material: cultured CD8+ T cells derived from PBMCs. These receptors all stem from a male donor with HIV. Each CDR3 is given with its conserved first and last residue. D genes are given only for firm matches. Some rows have no size entry. The others give once, few or many, or a class for an expanded clone.

v_call	cdr3_length	d_call	j_call	clone_size	cdr3_nt	cdr3_aa
TRBV27	13	TRBD1	TRBJ2-7	.	TGTGCCAGCAGTTTAGTGTACAGGGGGCTGTGGTACTTC	CASSLVYRGLWYF
TRBV6-1	14	.	TRBJ2-1	once	TGTGCCAGCAGTGAAGGACTAGGGGTGAGTGAGCAGTTCTTC	CASSEGLGVSEQFF
TRBV6-9	8	.	TRBJ2-1	.	TGTGCATGGAATGAGCAGTTCTTC	CAWNEQFF
TRBV5-1	14	.	TRBJ1-2	large	TGCGCCAGCAGCTCGCAGGAGACTAACTATGGCTACACCTTC	CASSSQETNYGYTF
TRBV5-6	13	TRBD2	TRBJ2-1	few	TGTGCCAGCAGCTTGACTAGCGGCGATGAGCAGTTCTTC	CASSLTSGDEQFF
TRBV5-1	15	TRBD2	TRBJ2-3	.	TGCGCCAGCAGCTTGTATGGCGGGAGTGCAGATACGCAGTATTTT	CASSLYGGSADTQYF
TRBV29-1	13	TRBD1	TRBJ2-7	.	TGCAGCGTCAAACAGGGGATCTCCTACGAGCAGTACTTC	CSVKQGISYEQYF
TRBV5-1	15	.	TRBJ1-1	.	TGCGCCAGCGCCAGGAGGGAGGGGGGGAACACTGAAGCTTTCTTT	CASARREGGNTEAFF
TRBV19	11	.	TRBJ1-1	.	TGTGCCAGTAGTCCCGGCAGCGAAGCTTTCTTT	CASSPGSEAFF
TRBV6-5	13	TRBD1	TRBJ2-7	.	TGTGCCAGCAGTCAGGACAGGCCCTACGAGCAGTACTTC	CASSQDRPYEQYF
TRBV10-2	14	.	TRBJ2-7	.	TGCGCCAGCAGTGAGCCCCTCATTGGAGACGAGCAGTACTTC	CASSEPLIGDEQYF
TRBV2	13	.	TRBJ1-4	.	TGTGCCAGCAACCAGGGAAGAAATGAAAAACTGTTTTTT	CASNQGRNEKLFF
TRBV28	14	TRBD1	TRBJ1-5	.	TGTGCCAGCAGCTCGACAGGGGGGGAACAGCCCCAGCATTTT	CASSSTGGEQPQHF
TRBV1	18	.	TRBJ2-6	.	TGCACCAGCAGCCTAAAGAGTTTGTGCACAAGTCGGGCCAACGTCCTGACTTTC	CTSSLKSLCTSRANVLTF
TRBV27	16	.	TRBJ2-7	large	TGTGCCAGCAGTGTATCCTCCGGGACGGTGTCCTACGAGCAGTACTTC	CASSVSSGTVSYEQYF
TRBV6-5	8	.	TRBJ2-1	.	TGTGCATGGAATGAGCAGTTCTTC	CAWNEQFF
TRBV4-1	16	.	TRBJ1-1	.	TGCGCCAGCAGCCAAGATGTTGGGCAGGGGAACACTGAAGCTTTCTTT	CASSQDVGQGNTEAFF
TRBV28	15	.	TRBJ1-2	few	TGTGCCAGCAGTTTAGAAGGGTACCCACTTTGGGGCTACACCTTC	CASSLEGYPLWGYTF
TRBV5-5	18	TRBD1	TRBJ2-7	once	TGTGCCAGCAGCTTGGACTACTGGGAAGGGGGCCCTCCCTACGAGCAGTACTTC	CASSLDYWEGGPPYEQYF
TRBV6-5	14	.	TRBJ2-1	.	TGTGCCAGCAGTGCCCGACTGAACTACAATGAGCAGTTCTTC	CASSARLNYNEQFF
TRBV28	14	TRBD1	TRBJ2-7	.	TGTGCCAGCAGTCCCCCAGGGGGTTCCTACGAGCAGTACTTC	CASSPPGGSYEQYF
TRBV5-6	15	.	TRBJ2-5	.	TGTGCCAGCCAAGGGAAGTATGGGGCGAAAGAGACCCAGTACTTC	CASQGKYGAKETQYF
TRBV28	17	TRBD1	TRBJ2-7	few	TGTGCCAGCAGTTTCAGGGGGACAGGGGGTCATACCTACGAGCAGTACTTC	CASSFRGTGGHTYEQYF
TRBV28	15	TRBD2	TRBJ2-1	few	TGTGCCACTAAGCGGGAGGTTAGCTCCTACAATGAGCAGTTCTTC	CATKREVSSYNEQFF
TRBV28	13	.	TRBJ2-7	.	TGTGCCAGCAGTCCGCCGACGATCTACGAGCAGTACTTC	CASSPPTIYEQYF
TRBV28	14	.	TRBJ2-3	.	TGTGCCAGCACCCTCAGGGGTAGGCGGGATACGCAGTATTTT	CASTLRGRRDTQYF
TRBV6-6	15	.	TRBJ2-7	.	TGTGCCAGCAGTCCCCCCGAGAAGGCCTCCTACGAGCAGTACTTC	CASSPPEKASYEQYF
TRBV4-3	16	.	TRBJ2-3	.	TGCGCCAGCAGCCAAGATCTGGCGGTCATCACAGATACGCAGTATTTT	CASSQDLAVITDTQYF
TRBV30	12	.	TRBJ1-1	.	TGTGCCTGGGCCCCGGCGAACACTGAAGCTTTCTTT	CAWAPANTEAFF
TRBV19	15	.	TRBJ1-5	few	TGTGCCAGTAGTTCAACAGGGACGGGCAATCAGCCCCAGCATTTT	CASSSTGTGNQPQHF
TRBV6-4	16	TRBD1	TRBJ2-1	.	TGTGCCAGCAGTTTACAACCGGGACAGGGGAGGGGTGAGCAGTTCTTC	CASSLQPGQGRGEQFF
TRBV6-5	13	.	TRBJ1-1	.	TGTACCAGCAGTTACGGGGGGGGATCTGAAGCTTTCTTT	CTSSYGGGSEAFF
TRBV7-9	14	TRBD1	TRBJ2-7	few	TGTGCCAGCAGCTTGGGACAGTACCTTCGTGAGCAGTACTTC	CASSLGQYLREQYF
TRBV6-5	15	TRBD1	TRBJ2-3	.	TGTGCCAGCAGTTATTCTCGGGACAGGGCAGATACGCAGTATTTT	CASSYSRDRADTQYF
TRBV9	15	.	TRBJ2-5	few	TGTGCCAGCAGCGTAAGCACAGGTTCTGGAGAGACCCAGTACTTC	CASSVSTGSGETQYF
TRBV5-5	14	.	TRBJ2-3	.	TGTGCCAGCAGCTCCCCCACGGTGTTGGAGACGCAGTATTTT	CASSSPTVLETQYF
TRBV29-1	13	.	TRBJ2-5	.	TGCAGCGTTGAAGCCCCCGGGGTAGAGACCCAGTACTTC	CSVEAPGVETQYF
TRBV15	15	.	TRBJ1-1	few	TGTGCCACCAGCAGAGACCGAGGGTGGTGGACTGAAGCTTTCTTT	CATSRDRGWWTEAFF
TRBV5-1	16	TRBD1	TRBJ2-7	few	TGCGCCAGCAGCTACCTTAGACAGGGGTTCATCGGCGAGCAGTACTTC	CASSYLRQGFIGEQYF